This T cell receptor (beta chain) was found in a study of T cell responses to AZD1222 COVID-19 vaccine. Study information: Second-dose recipients at about 4 or about 12 weeks were treated as one pooled group.

There are 13 residues in the CDR3. Trimming stripped 2 bases from V and 2 bases from J, with 6 bases between. Germline CDR1 reads MDHEN; CDR2 reads SYDVKM. Whole-study results and caveats: All repertoire sampling was performed exclusively after the peak T cell response. Across spike, vaccine-associated CD4 TCRs were found, dominant at 160-218 and 743-854. Spike-specific TCR breadth and depth rose after two AZD1222 doses.

Generated by immunoSEQ multiplex PCR, the TCRdb table keeps only in-frame clones and is missing some. The table has over 140,000 clones, roughly 89% seen once. Remarks on this clone: What it binds is not known. The sample holds other DNA sequences that translate to the same CDR3.

The genes are TRBV28 and TRBJ1-2; no clear D. The clonotype was recovered from an adult in good health. Material: peripheral blood, obtained on day 0 of AZD1222 vaccination. CDR3 region: CASSLDGNYGYTF. CDR3 nucleotide sequence: TGTGCCAGCAGTTTAGACGGAAACTATGGCTACACCTTC.